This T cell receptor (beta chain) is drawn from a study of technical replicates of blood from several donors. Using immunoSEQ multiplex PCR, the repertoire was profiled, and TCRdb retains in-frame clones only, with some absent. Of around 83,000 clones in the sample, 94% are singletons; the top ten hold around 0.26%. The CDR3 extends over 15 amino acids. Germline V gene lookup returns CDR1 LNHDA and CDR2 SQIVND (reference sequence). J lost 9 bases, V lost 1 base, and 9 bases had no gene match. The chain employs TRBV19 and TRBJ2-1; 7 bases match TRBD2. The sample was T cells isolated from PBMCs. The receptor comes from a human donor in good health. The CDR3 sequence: CASSIASGTWGEQFF. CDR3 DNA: TGTGCCAGTAGTATAGCAAGCGGGACCTGGGGTGAGCAGTTCTTC.